What follows describes a single TCR beta chain. This specimen belongs to a study of patients and donors after allogeneic stem cell transplantation. After removal of 7 bases from V and 1 base from J, the junction contained 12 bases not matched to a gene. The CDR3 loop spans 15 amino acids. Germline V gives CDR1 SQVTM, CDR2 ANQGSEA. From the RT-PCR reads, TCRdb called clonotypes with MiXCR, one entry per CDR3 protein. The sample has about 72,000 distinct CDR3 sequences, around 27% seen once. The source is a human donor who was either an allogeneic HSCT recipient or a stem cell or donor lymphocyte infusion donor (not recorded which). It is not recorded whose cells these are; they may come from a transplant donor. This chain joins TRBV29-1 and TRBJ2-7; 8 bases align to TRBD1. Sequencing used blood, either unsorted or a sorted T cell fraction (not recorded which). The CDR3 is CSARGAGGPSYEQYF. In DNA form, the CDR3 reads TGCAGCGCCAGGGGGGCAGGGGGCCCTTCCTACGAGCAGTACTTC.